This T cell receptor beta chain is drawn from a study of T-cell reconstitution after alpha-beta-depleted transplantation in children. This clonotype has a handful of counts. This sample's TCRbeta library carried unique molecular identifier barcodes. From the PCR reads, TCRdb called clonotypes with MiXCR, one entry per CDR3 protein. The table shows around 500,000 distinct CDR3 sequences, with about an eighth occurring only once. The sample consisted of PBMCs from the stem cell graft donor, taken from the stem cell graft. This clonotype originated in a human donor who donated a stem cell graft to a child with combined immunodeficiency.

The DNA for the CDR3 is TGTGCCATCAGTCCCCAGGGGGATAGCAATCAGCCCCAGCATTTT. Protein sequence: CAISPQGDSNQPQHF. The chain recombines TRBV10-3 with TRBJ1-5; TRBD1 aligns across 7 bases. This CDR3 region has 15 residues. V dropped 5 bases and J dropped 0; count of bases not matched to a gene: 4. Looked up from germline, CDR1 is ENHRY and CDR2 is SYGVKD.